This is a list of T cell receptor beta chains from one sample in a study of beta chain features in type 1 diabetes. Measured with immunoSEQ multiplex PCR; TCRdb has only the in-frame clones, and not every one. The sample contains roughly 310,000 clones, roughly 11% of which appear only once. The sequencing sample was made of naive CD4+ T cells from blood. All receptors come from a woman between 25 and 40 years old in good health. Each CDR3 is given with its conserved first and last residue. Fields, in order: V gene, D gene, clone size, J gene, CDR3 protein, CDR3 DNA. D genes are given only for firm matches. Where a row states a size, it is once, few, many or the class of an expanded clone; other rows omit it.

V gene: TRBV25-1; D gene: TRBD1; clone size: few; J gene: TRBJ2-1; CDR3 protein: CASSEVATGTGYNEQFF; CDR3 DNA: TGTGCCAGCAGTGAAGTCGCCACCGGGACAGGATACAATGAGCAGTTCTTC
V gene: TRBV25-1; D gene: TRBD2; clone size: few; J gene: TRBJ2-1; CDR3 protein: CASSFRTSGDHNEQFF; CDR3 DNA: TGTGCCAGCAGTTTCAGGACTAGCGGAGACCACAATGAGCAGTTCTTC
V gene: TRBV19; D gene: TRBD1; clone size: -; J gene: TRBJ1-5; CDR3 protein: CASSPRTGHSNQPQHF; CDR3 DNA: TGTGCCAGTAGTCCCCGGACAGGGCATAGCAATCAGCCCCAGCATTTT
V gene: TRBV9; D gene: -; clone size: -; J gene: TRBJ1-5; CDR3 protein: CASSVVSGRGQPQHF; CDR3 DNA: TGTGCCAGCAGCGTAGTAAGTGGCAGGGGCCAGCCCCAGCATTTT
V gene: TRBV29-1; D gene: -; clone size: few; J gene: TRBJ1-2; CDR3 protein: CSAQGGEGYGYTF; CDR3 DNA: TGCAGCGCCCAGGGCGGGGAGGGCTATGGCTACACCTTC
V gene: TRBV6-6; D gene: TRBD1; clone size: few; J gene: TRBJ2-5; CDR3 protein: CASRSDRDGETQYF; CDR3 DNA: TGTGCCAGCAGGAGCGACAGGGATGGTGAGACCCAGTACTTC
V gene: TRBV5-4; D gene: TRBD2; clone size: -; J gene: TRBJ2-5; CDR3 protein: CASSYGLAGARETQYF; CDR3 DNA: TGTGCCAGCAGCTATGGACTAGCGGGAGCGCGAGAGACCCAGTACTTC
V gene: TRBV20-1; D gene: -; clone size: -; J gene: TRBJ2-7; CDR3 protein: CSALAYEQYF; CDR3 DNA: TGCAGTGCACTTGCATACGAGCAGTACTTC
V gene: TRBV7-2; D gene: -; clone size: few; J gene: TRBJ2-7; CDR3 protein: CASRTGFRVGEQYF; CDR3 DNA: TGTGCCAGCAGAACAGGATTTCGGGTGGGGGAGCAGTACTTC
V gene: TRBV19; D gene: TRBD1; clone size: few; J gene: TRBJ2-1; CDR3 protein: CASRTDRATYNEQFF; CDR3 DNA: TGTGCCAGTAGGACTGACAGGGCTACCTACAATGAGCAGTTCTTC
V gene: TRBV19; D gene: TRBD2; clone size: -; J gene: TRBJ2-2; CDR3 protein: CASSIRSGRAGGELFF; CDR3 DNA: TGTGCCAGTAGTATTCGAAGCGGGAGGGCCGGCGGGGAGCTGTTTTTT
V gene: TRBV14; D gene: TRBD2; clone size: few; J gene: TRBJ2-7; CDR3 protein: CASSRSGSYEQYF; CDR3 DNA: TGTGCCAGCAGCCGAAGCGGGAGTTACGAGCAGTACTTC
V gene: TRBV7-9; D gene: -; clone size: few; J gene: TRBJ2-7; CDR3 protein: CASSLQGYEQYF; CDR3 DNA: TGTGCCAGCAGCTTACAGGGGTATGAGCAGTACTTC
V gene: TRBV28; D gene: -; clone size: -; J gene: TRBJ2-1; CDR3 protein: CASSYIRGLYNEQFF; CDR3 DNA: TGTGCCAGCAGTTACATCAGGGGCCTCTACAATGAGCAGTTCTTC
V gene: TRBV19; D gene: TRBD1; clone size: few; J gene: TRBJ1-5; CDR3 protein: CASSSTGEVQPQHF; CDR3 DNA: TGTGCCAGTAGTTCGACAGGGGAGGTTCAGCCCCAGCATTTT
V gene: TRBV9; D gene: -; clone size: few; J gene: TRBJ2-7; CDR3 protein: CASSPGLRGGSAYEQYF; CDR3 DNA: TGTGCCAGCAGCCCGGGACTAAGAGGGGGGTCGGCCTACGAGCAGTACTTC
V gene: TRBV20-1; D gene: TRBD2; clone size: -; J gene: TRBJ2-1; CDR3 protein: CSSGIYNEQFF; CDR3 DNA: TGCAGTAGCGGGATTTACAATGAGCAGTTCTTC
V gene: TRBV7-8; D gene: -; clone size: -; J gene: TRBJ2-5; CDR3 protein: CASSPRTSRQETQYF; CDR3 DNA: TGTGCCAGCAGCCCACGGACATCCCGGCAAGAGACCCAGTACTTC
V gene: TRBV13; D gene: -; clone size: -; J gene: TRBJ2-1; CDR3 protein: CASSLERLGPRYNEQFF; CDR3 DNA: TGTGCCAGCAGCTTAGAACGTCTGGGGCCTAGATACAATGAGCAGTTCTTC
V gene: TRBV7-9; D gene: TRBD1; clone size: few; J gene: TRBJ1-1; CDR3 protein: CASSMGQTMNTEAFF; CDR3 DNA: TGTGCCAGCAGCATGGGACAGACCATGAACACTGAAGCTTTCTTT
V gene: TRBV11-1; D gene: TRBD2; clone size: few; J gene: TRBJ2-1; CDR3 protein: CASRIALAGAGEQFF; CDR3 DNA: TGTGCCAGCAGAATTGCACTAGCGGGAGCTGGTGAGCAGTTCTTC
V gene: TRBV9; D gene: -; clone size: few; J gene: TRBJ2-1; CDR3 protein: CASSVAGQGQYNEQFF; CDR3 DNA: TGTGCCAGCAGCGTAGCTGGGCAGGGGCAGTACAATGAGCAGTTCTTC
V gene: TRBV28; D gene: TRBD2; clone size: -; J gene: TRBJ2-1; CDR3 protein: CASSPGGTSGYNEQFF; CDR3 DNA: TGTGCCAGCAGTCCGGGGGGGACTAGCGGGTACAATGAGCAGTTCTTC
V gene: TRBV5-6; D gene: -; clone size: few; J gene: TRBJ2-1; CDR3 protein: CASSSTGSYDNEQFF; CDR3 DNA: TGTGCCAGCAGCTCAACCGGGAGTTACGACAATGAGCAGTTCTTC
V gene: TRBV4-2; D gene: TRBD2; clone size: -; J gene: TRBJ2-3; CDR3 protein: CASKAGGGPTDTQYF; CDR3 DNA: TGTGCCAGCAAAGCGGGAGGAGGTCCCACAGATACGCAGTATTTT
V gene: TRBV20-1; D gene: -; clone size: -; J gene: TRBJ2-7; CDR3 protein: CSGRDAYEQYF; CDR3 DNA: TGCAGTGGGAGGGACGCCTACGAGCAGTACTTC
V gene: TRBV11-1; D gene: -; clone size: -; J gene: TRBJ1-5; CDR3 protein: CASSLNENQPQHF; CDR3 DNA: TGTGCCAGCAGCTTAAATGAGAATCAGCCCCAGCATTTT
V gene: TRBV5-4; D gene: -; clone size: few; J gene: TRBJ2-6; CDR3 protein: CASSLVSGYGANVLTF; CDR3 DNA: TGTGCCAGCAGCTTGGTTTCAGGGTATGGGGCCAACGTCCTGACTTTC
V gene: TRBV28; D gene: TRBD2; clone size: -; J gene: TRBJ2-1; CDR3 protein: CAIQERGRGRNEQFF; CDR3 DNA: TGTGCCATACAAGAGCGCGGGAGGGGGAGGAATGAGCAGTTCTTC
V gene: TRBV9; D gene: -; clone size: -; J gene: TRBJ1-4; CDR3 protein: CASSVGRATNEKLFF; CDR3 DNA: TGTGCCAGCAGCGTAGGAAGAGCAACTAATGAAAAACTGTTTTTT
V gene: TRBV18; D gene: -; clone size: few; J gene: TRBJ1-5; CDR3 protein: CASSRQAIDQPQHF; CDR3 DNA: TGTGCCAGCTCCCGACAGGCTATCGATCAGCCCCAGCATTTT
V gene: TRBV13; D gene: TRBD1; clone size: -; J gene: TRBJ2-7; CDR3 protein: CASSSGQGSYEQYF; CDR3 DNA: TGTGCCAGCAGCTCGGGACAGGGTTCGTACGAGCAGTACTTC
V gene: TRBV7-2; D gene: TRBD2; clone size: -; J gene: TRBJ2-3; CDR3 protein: CASSLGGLAADTQYF; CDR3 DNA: TGTGCCAGCAGCCTGGGGGGACTAGCGGCAGATACGCAGTATTTT
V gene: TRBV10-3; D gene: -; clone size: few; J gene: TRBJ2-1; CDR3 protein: CAISDRVAYNEQFF; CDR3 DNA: TGTGCCATCAGTGACAGGGTGGCCTACAATGAGCAGTTCTTC
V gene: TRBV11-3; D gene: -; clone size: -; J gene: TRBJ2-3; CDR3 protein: CASSRVFTDTQYF; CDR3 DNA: TGTGCCAGCAGCCGGGTTTTCACAGATACGCAGTATTTT
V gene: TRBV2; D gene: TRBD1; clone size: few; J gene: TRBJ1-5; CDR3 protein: CASSETAGGGEPQHF; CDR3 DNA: TGTGCCAGCAGTGAAACCGCAGGGGGCGGGGAGCCCCAGCATTTT
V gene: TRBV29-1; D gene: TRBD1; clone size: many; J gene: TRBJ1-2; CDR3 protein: CSVGQGPPYTF; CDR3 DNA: TGCAGCGTCGGACAGGGGCCACCCTACACCTTC
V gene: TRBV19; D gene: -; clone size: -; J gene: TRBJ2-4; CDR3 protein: CASTDRTHLIF; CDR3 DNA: TGTGCCAGTACCGACAGGACCCATCTAATTTTC
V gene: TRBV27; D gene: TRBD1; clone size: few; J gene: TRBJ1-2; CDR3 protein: CASSRGTGRSYGYTF; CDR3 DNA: TGTGCCAGCAGTCGGGGGACAGGGAGAAGCTATGGCTACACCTTC
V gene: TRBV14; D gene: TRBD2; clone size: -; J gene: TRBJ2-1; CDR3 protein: CASSQPSGISYNEQFF; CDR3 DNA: TGTGCCAGCAGCCAACCTAGCGGGATCTCCTACAATGAGCAGTTCTTC
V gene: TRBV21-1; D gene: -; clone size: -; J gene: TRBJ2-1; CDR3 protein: CASRGLAGAHEQFF; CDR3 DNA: TGTGCCAGCAGAGGACTAGCGGGAGCCCATGAGCAGTTCTTC
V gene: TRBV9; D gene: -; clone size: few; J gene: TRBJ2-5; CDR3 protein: CASSVGSRTSQETQYF; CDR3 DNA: TGTGCCAGCAGCGTAGGCTCGAGGACAAGCCAAGAGACCCAGTACTTC
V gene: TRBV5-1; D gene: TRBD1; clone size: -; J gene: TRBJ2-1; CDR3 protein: CASSLTPTGGSGNEQFF; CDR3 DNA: TGCGCCAGCAGCTTGACCCCGACAGGGGGCAGTGGTAATGAGCAGTTCTTC